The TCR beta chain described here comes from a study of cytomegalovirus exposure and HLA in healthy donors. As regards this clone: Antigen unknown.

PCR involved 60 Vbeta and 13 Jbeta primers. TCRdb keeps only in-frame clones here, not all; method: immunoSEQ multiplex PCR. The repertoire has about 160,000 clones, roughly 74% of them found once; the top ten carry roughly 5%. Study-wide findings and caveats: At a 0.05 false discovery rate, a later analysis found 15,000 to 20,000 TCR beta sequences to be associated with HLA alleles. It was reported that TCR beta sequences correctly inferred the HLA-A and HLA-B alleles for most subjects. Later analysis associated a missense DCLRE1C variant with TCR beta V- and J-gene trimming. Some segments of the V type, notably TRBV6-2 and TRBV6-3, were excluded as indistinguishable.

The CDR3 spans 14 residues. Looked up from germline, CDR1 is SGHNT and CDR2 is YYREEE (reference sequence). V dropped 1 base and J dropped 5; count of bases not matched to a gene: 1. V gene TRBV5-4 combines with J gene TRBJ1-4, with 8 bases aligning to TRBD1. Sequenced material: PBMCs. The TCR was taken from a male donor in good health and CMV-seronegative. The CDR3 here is CASSLRQGNEKLFF. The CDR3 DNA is TGTGCCAGCAGCTTGAGACAGGGGAATGAAAAACTGTTTTTT.